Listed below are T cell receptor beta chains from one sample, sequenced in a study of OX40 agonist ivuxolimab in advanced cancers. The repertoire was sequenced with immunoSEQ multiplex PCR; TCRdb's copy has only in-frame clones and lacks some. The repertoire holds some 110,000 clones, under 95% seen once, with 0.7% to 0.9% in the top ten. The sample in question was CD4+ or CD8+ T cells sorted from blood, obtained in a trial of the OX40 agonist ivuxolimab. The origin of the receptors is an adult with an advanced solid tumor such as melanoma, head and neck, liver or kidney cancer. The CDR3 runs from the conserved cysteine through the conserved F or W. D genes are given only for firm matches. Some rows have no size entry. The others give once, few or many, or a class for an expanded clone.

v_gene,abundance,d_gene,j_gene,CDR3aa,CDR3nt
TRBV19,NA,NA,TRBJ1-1,CASSIRDLNTEAFF,TGTGCCAGTAGTATCAGGGACTTGAACACTGAAGCTTTCTTT
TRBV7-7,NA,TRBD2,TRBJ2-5,CASSTGRGQETQYF,TGTGCTAGCAGTACTGGGAGGGGTCAAGAGACCCAGTACTTC
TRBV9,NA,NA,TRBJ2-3,CASSVLGTRHSTDTQYF,TGTGCCAGCAGCGTACTGGGGACCCGCCACAGCACAGATACGCAGTATTTT
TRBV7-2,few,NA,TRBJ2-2,CASSSLAYSGGGELFF,TGTGCCAGCAGCTCGCTAGCGTACTCAGGTGGCGGGGAGCTGTTTTTT
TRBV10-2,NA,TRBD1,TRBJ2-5,CASTQTGGSGHETQYF,TGCGCCAGCACCCAGACAGGGGGGAGTGGGCACGAGACCCAGTACTTC
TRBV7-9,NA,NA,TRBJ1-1,CASSPYIGTEAFF,TGTGCCAGCAGCCCGTACATCGGGACAGAAGCTTTCTTT
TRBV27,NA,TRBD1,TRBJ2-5,CASSTNLRTGRRETQYF,TGTGCCAGCAGTACCAATCTACGGACAGGGCGGCGGGAGACCCAGTACTTC
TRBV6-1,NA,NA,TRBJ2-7,CASSEALQGSGYEQYF,TGTGCCAGCAGTGAAGCGCTTCAGGGGTCGGGATACGAGCAGTACTTC
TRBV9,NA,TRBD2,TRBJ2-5,CASSAGLAGGGQETQYF,TGTGCCAGCAGCGCGGGACTAGCGGGGGGAGGGCAAGAGACCCAGTACTTC
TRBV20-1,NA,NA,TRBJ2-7,CSASVRNEQYF,TGCAGTGCTAGTGTCAGGAACGAGCAGTACTTC
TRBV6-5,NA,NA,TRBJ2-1,CASSYSSVPYNEQFF,TGTGCCAGCAGTTACTCGAGCGTCCCCTACAATGAGCAGTTCTTC
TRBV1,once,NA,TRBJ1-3,CTSTSGPPKGSGGNTIYF,TGCACCAGCACCTCAGGACCCCCTAAGGGATCGGGAGGAAACACCATATATTTT
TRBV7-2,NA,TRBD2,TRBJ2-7,CASTSGRSYEQYF,TGTGCCAGCACTAGCGGGAGGTCTTACGAGCAGTACTTC
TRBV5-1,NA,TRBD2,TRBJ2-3,CASSLRGVQAGVPDTQYF,TGCGCCAGCAGCTTGAGGGGGGTTCAAGCGGGAGTGCCAGATACGCAGTATTTT
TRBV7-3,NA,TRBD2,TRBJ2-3,CASSLDRSGRVPTDTQYF,TGTGCCAGCAGCCTAGATAGAAGCGGGAGGGTTCCAACAGATACGCAGTATTTT
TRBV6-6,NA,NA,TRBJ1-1,CASRLITGPSTEAFF,TGTGCCAGCAGACTTATAACAGGGCCGAGCACTGAAGCTTTCTTT
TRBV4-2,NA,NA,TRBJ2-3,CASSGAKRTDTQYF,TGTGCCAGCAGTGGGGCAAAACGCACAGATACGCAGTATTTT
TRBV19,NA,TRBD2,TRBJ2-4,CASSIRTSGVVNIQYF,TGTGCCAGTAGTATAAGGACTAGCGGGGTGGTAAACATTCAGTACTTC
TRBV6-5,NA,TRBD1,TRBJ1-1,CASSYFQGVNTEAFF,TGTGCCAGCAGTTACTTCCAGGGGGTGAACACTGAAGCTTTCTTT
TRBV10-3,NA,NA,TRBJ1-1,CAITGTPNGPTEAFF,TGTGCCATCACCGGGACCCCAAATGGCCCCACTGAAGCTTTCTTT